Below, 31 T cell receptor beta chains from the same sample are listed, as sequenced in a study of T cell repertoires in cytomegalovirus infection (dated by TCRdb to about 2019). The meaning of the sample's treatment or condition label: in vitro stimulation with specific CMV peptide epitopes to enrich CMV-specific T cells. Sequencer: Illumina HiSeq 1500. Clones were called with MiXCR by TCRdb after fastp trimmed the public reads at Q25, and only in-frame beta chains were retained. Under each unique CDR3 protein, matching rows form one entry showing the most common genes and DNA. This sample is represented by 800,000 to 950,000 distinct CDR3 sequences; approximately 32% of them were singletons. The ten biggest clones cover roughly an eighth of the sample. These receptors' targets are unknown. Sequencing used cultured CD8+ T cells from PBMCs, obtained from culture after CMV antigen stimulation. The receptors come from a human donor in good health (CMV status not recorded). Some clones in this sample may be carry-over from other donors' samples.

The sample holds a few counts of this clonotype. The gene calls are TRBV27 and TRBJ2-7; no clear D. The CDR3 contains 14 residues. The V end was cut by 8 bases, the J end by 3 bases, with 17 bases between. The germline CDR1 and CDR2 sequences are MNHEY and SMNVEV (reference sequence). The CDR3, as DNA: TGTGCCAGCGCGCCGGGCCTAGGGATCTACGAGCAGTACGTC. Protein sequence: CASAPGLGIYEQYV.

This clonotype was seen a few times. In nucleotides, the CDR3 is TGTGCCATCAGTGACCCAGGGGGCCTAAGGTCCTACGAGCAGTACTTC. Translated: CAISDPGGLRSYEQYF. The genes are TRBV10-3 and TRBJ2-7; 8 bases align to TRBD1. After removal of 3 bases from V and 1 base from J, the junction contained 8 bases not matched to a gene. The germline gives CDR1 ENHRY, CDR2 SYGVKD. There are 16 residues in the CDR3.

This clonotype was found a few times. V and J are TRBV6-2 or TRBV6-3 and TRBJ2-7; 8 bases agree with TRBD2. V was clipped by 2 bases and J by 7 bases; unmatched bases: 1. The CDR3 length is 12 residues. Germline CDR1 MNHEY, CDR2 SVGEGT. The CDR3 loop is CASSYTGGEQYV. CDR3 in DNA: TGTGCCAGCAGTTACACGGGGGGGGAGCAGTACGTC.

The chain links TRBV19 to TRBJ2-2; D unresolved. This CDR3 region has 15 residues. The germline V gene has CDR1 LNHDA and CDR2 SQIVND (reference sequence). Trimming shortened V by 5 bases and J by 3 bases, and 13 bases separated the two germline ends. Written as DNA, the CDR3 is TGTGCCAGTAGTGCTAATGGCTTGTACACCGGGGAGCTGTTTTTT. As protein: CASSANGLYTGELFF.

This clonotype was observed a handful of times. V usage is TRBV10-3 and J usage is TRBJ2-6; no clear D. V lost 7 bases to trimming and J lost 0 bases, with 7 bases between them. Germline V lookup: CDR1 ENHRY, CDR2 SYGVKD. The CDR3 is made up of 14 amino acids. The CDR3 protein is CAIKGASGANVLTF. As DNA, the CDR3 is TGTGCCATCAAAGGAGCCTCTGGGGCCAACGTCCTGACTTTC.

The gene calls are TRBV6-5 and TRBJ2-1; D is unclear. CDR3 length equals 16 residues. Per the germline V gene, CDR1 is MNHEY and CDR2 is SVGAGI. The germline V and J ends were trimmed by 6 bases and 0 bases, with 15 bases remaining between them. The CDR3 DNA follows: TGTGCCAGCAGCCAAATGGTAGCAAGCTCCTACAATGAGCAGTTCTTC. As protein: CASSQMVASSYNEQFF.

This clonotype was detected a few times. The V and J genes are TRBV5-4 and TRBJ2-2; 8 positions match TRBD2. The CDR3 sequence is 15 residues long. Looked up from germline, CDR1 is SGHNT and CDR2 is YYREEE (reference sequence). V was clipped by 0 bases and J by 5 bases; unmatched bases: 3. The chain's CDR3 is CASSLATSGTGELFF. The CDR3 region has the DNA TGTGCCAGCAGCTTGGCCACTAGCGGTACCGGGGAGCTGTTTTTT.

The chain is built from TRBV6-2 or TRBV6-3 and TRBJ2-7, with 7 bases fitting TRBD1. V shed 6 bases and J 2 bases; nucleotides not matched to a gene: 10. This CDR3 is 15 amino acids long. CDR1 MNHEY and CDR2 SVGEGT come from the germline V gene. The CDR3 nucleotides are TGTGCCAGCAGCTTCTCCCCCGACAGGGCCTACGAGCAGTACGTC. Protein: CASSFSPDRAYEQYV.

Ten or more counts support this clonotype. The rearrangement uses TRBV5-4 and TRBJ2-3; no definite D call. The CDR3 is 15 residues long. CDR1 is SGHNT, CDR2 YYREEE, per germline (reference sequence). Trimming pared 0 bases from V and 5 bases from J, leaving 13 bases between. Written as DNA, the CDR3 is TGTGCCAGCAGCTTGGGGACGCGAACCGTAGATACGCAGTATTTT. This translates into CASSLGTRTVDTQYF.

This clonotype was seen a handful of times. This sequence joins TRBV7-8 and TRBJ2-2; 10 nucleotides line up with TRBD1. J lost 6 bases, V lost 5 bases, and 15 bases had no gene match. The CDR3 is made up of 18 amino acids. CDR1 SGHVS and CDR2 FQNEAQ come from the germline V gene. The CDR3 protein is CASSDPGQGLQGSGELFF. The CDR3 DNA is TGTGCCAGCAGCGATCCGGGACAGGGGCTCCAGGGATCCGGGGAGCTGTTTTTT.

In its sample, this clonotype was seen many times. The chain joins TRBV7-6 to TRBJ1-2, with 8 bases lining up with TRBD1. CDR1 and CDR2 (germline): SGHVS, FNYEAQ. The CDR3 is 14 residues long. Trimming cost V 5 bases and J 2 bases; bases outside gene matches: 4. The CDR3 is CASSLGQGNYGYTF. CDR3 nucleotides: TGTGCCAGCAGCCTCGGACAGGGAAACTATGGCTACACCTTC.

This clonotype came up many times. V gene TRBV12-3 or TRBV12-4 combines with J gene TRBJ2-2, with no clear D. This CDR3 spans 13 amino acids. V dropped 5 bases and J dropped 5 bases, with 9 bases sitting between them. The chain's CDR3 is CASSLTETGELFF. In DNA form, the CDR3 reads TGTGCCAGCAGTCTCACAGAGACCGGGGAGCTGTTTTTT.

This clonotype was detected many times. The chain combines TRBV7-8 with TRBJ2-5, with 9 bases identical to TRBD2. With 3 bases clipped from V and 4 bases from J, the junction kept 3 bases outside the gene matches. The CDR3 is 14 residues long. CDR1 SGHVS and CDR2 FQNEAQ come from the germline V gene. CDR3 DNA: TGTGCCAGCAGCTTGCGGACTAGCGCAGAGACCCAGTACTTC. This codes for CASSLRTSAETQYF.

V usage is TRBV3-1 and J usage is TRBJ2-6; possible D gene TRBD1, 5 bases. The CDR3 spans 15 residues. V was clipped by 3 bases and J by 8 bases, with 14 bases between them. Germline V gene data show CDR1 as LGHDT and CDR2 as YNNKEL (reference sequence). The chain's CDR3 is CASSQPGKGTNVLTF. CDR3 DNA sequence: TGTGCCAGCAGCCAGCCAGGGAAAGGGACCAACGTCCTGACTTTC.

This clonotype was counted between two and nine times. The CDR3 spells CASSLGGRRVTDTQYF. Here the CDR3 DNA reads TGTGCCAGCAGCTTAGGCGGGCGCCGGGTCACAGATACGCAGTATTTT. The V and J genes are TRBV11-3 and TRBJ2-3; D may be TRBD2 (5 bases). The ends were cut back, 1 base at V and 2 bases at J, with 13 bases in the middle. Looked up from germline, CDR1 is SGHNT and CDR2 is YENEEA. The CDR3 totals 16 residues.

The chain joins TRBV27 to TRBJ2-2; TRBD1 matches 8 bases. This CDR3 contains 14 residues. The trim removed 7 bases at V and 3 bases at J, leaving 4 bases unmatched. In germline, CDR1 is MNHEY, CDR2 SMNVEV (reference sequence). CDR3 loop: CASTWTGHTGELFF. The DNA of the CDR3 is TGTGCCAGCACCTGGACAGGGCACACCGGGGAGCTGTTTTTT.

Remarks on this clonotype: One base away lies a much larger clone, so this may be a sequencing read error. The chain employs TRBV28 and TRBJ1-1, with D perhaps TRBD1 (5 bases). The germline gives CDR1 MDHEN, CDR2 SYDVKM. V was cut by 6 bases and J by 0 bases, with 11 bases left in between. This CDR3 is built from 14 residues. This CDR3 is CASSPGYMNTEAFF. DNA for the CDR3: TGTGCCAGCAGCCCAGGGTACATGAACACTGAAGCTTTCTTT.

J is TRBJ1-1 and V is TRBV19; D is possibly TRBD1 (6 bases). With 6 bases removed from V and 1 base from J, the gap between germline ends came to 9 bases. The CDR3 is 13 residues long. Germline-derived CDR1 and CDR2 are LNHDA and SQIVND (reference sequence). The CDR3 DNA reads as TGTGCCAGTAGGCACAGGGCGAACACTGAAGCTTTCTTT. Translation gives CASRHRANTEAFF. Together with reference TRBV19 and TRBJ1-1, the CDR3 gives the full variable domain: DGGITQSPKYLFRKEGQNVTLSCEQNLNHDAMYWYRQDPGQGLRLIYYSQIVNDFQKGDIAEGYSVSREKKESFPLTVTSAQKNPTAFYLCASRHRANTEAFFGQGTRLTVV.

V and J are TRBV6-1 and TRBJ2-1; D is possibly TRBD2 (5 bases). Trimming removed 8 bases from V and 3 bases from J, with 17 bases in between. CDR1 and CDR2 from the germline V gene are MNHNS and SASEGT. The CDR3 totals 15 residues. This CDR3 reads CASLSRVQYYNEQFF. The CDR3 DNA sequence: TGTGCCAGCCTTTCGCGGGTACAATACTACAATGAGCAGTTCTTC.

This clonotype was observed many times. For the CDR3, the DNA is TGTGCCAGCAGCTCCCTGCCTCTAGGGACTGGGGCCAACGTCCTGACTTTC. Amino acids: CASSSLPLGTGANVLTF. The J gene is TRBJ2-6, the V gene TRBV7-6; D not resolved. This CDR3 comprises 17 residues. Trimming took off 4 bases at V and 2 bases at J, with 15 bases between the two ends. The V gene's germline CDR1 is SGHVS and CDR2 FNYEAQ.

A few counts support this clonotype. The chain combines TRBV27 with TRBJ1-1, with 8 bases lining up with TRBD1. V was pared by 8 bases and J by 5 bases, with 7 bases of the junction left unmatched. The CDR3 consists of 13 residues. Per the germline V gene, CDR1 is MNHEY and CDR2 is SMNVEV (reference sequence). CDR3 nucleotides: TGTGCCAGCGAGGGCAGGGGGCGGACTGAAGCTTTCTTT. Amino acids: CASEGRGRTEAFF.

In this sample, this clonotype turned up many times. V gene TRBV7-6 combines with J gene TRBJ2-7; 7 bases fit TRBD1. Germline values: CDR1 SGHVS, CDR2 FNYEAQ. V was clipped by 0 bases and J by 5 bases; unmatched bases: 7. This CDR3 region has 15 residues. The CDR3, as DNA: TGTGCCAGCAGCTTAGCCGAAAAGACAGGGCACGAGCAGTACTTC. As protein: CASSLAEKTGHEQYF.

In this sample, this clonotype turned up a few times. The V gene is TRBV9, the J gene TRBJ2-1; 8 positions match TRBD1. The CDR3 contains 15 residues. The J segment lost 4 bases and the V segment lost 4 bases, leaving 7 bases of the junction unmatched. Germline CDR1 is SGDLS and CDR2 is YYNGEE. As DNA, the CDR3 is TGTGCCAGCAGCCAAGCAGGGGGCATGTACAATGAGCAGTTCTTC. Amino acids: CASSQAGGMYNEQFF.

Only a few counts were recorded for this clonotype. The V and J genes are TRBV28 and TRBJ1-1; 8 bases match TRBD1. This CDR3 has 18 amino acids. CDR1 is MDHEN and CDR2 is SYDVKM in the germline V gene. V shed 3 bases and J 7 bases; nucleotides not matched to a gene: 19. The DNA of the CDR3 is TGTGCCAGCAGTTTTGAGACGTTGACAGGGGTTGTCAATATTGAAGCTTTCTTT. Encoded protein: CASSFETLTGVVNIEAFF.

V is TRBV27 and J is TRBJ1-4, with a tentative D call TRBD1 (6 bases). The CDR3 covers 13 residues. The ends were cut back, 6 bases at V and 4 bases at J, with 9 bases in the middle. CDR1 and CDR2 from the germline V gene are MNHEY and SMNVEV (reference sequence). The CDR3 region has the DNA TGTGCCAGCAGAGGACAGTTTAATGAAAAACTGTTTTTT. Amino acids: CASRGQFNEKLFF.

This chain uses TRBV7-2 with TRBJ1-4; D remains ambiguous. This CDR3 spans 15 amino acids. The V and J ends lost 1 base and 5 bases respectively, with 11 bases between them. Germline V lookup: CDR1 SGHTA, CDR2 FQGNSA. CDR3 nucleotides: TGTGCCAGCAGCTTAGAGGCCAGGCCAAATGAAAAACTGTTTTTT. Translation gives CASSLEARPNEKLFF.

In this sample, this clonotype turned up once. The rearrangement links TRBV14 to TRBJ2-2; D possibly corresponds to TRBD1 (5 bases). Trimming took 1 base from V and 6 from J, leaving 15 bases between them. This CDR3 has 16 amino acids. Per the germline V gene, CDR1 is SGHDN and CDR2 is FVKESK. CDR3 loop: CASSQVRGSRAGELFF. In DNA, the CDR3 is TGTGCCAGCAGCCAAGTTAGGGGCTCTAGAGCCGGGGAGCTGTTTTTT.

Only one count was recorded for this clonotype. The chain joins TRBV11-2 to TRBJ2-4; no firm D call. Trimming removed 6 bases at V and 7 bases at J, with 16 bases between. CDR1 and CDR2 (germline): SGHAT, FQNNGV. The CDR3 contains 14 residues. In DNA, the CDR3 is TGTGCCAGCAGTCCCTCCCCGTCCTGGAACATTCAGTACTTC. Encoded protein: CASSPSPSWNIQYF.

This clonotype has only a few counts. V gene TRBV6-1 combines with J gene TRBJ2-7; D is undetermined. CDR1 MNHNS and CDR2 SASEGT come from the germline V gene. The CDR3 is 13 residues long. V was shortened by 2 bases and J by 6 bases, with 11 bases between the two germline ends. The chain's CDR3 is CASSELDSGEQYF. Here the CDR3 DNA reads TGTGCCAGCAGTGAACTAGATTCGGGCGAGCAGTACTTC.

This clonotype occurred a few times. The chain combines TRBV10-3 with TRBJ2-1, with 7 bases identical to TRBD1. V gave up 4 bases and J gave up 8 bases; unmatched junction bases: 14. The V gene's germline CDR1 is ENHRY and CDR2 SYGVKD. The CDR3 totals 16 residues. This CDR3 is CAISVIGTENTYEQFF. CDR3 coding DNA: TGTGCCATCAGTGTTATAGGGACAGAAAACACCTATGAGCAGTTCTTC.

This clonotype was seen more than once but under ten times. The genes are TRBV4-1 and TRBJ1-1; no clear D gene. V lost 3 bases and J 5 bases, leaving 19 bases between the germline ends. CDR1 is MGHRA, CDR2 YSYEKL, per germline. The CDR3 has 16 amino acids. The CDR3 DNA sequence: TGCGCCAGCAGCCACCCCAGCAAGGTTAGAACAACTGAAGCTTTCTTT. Translation gives CASSHPSKVRTTEAFF.